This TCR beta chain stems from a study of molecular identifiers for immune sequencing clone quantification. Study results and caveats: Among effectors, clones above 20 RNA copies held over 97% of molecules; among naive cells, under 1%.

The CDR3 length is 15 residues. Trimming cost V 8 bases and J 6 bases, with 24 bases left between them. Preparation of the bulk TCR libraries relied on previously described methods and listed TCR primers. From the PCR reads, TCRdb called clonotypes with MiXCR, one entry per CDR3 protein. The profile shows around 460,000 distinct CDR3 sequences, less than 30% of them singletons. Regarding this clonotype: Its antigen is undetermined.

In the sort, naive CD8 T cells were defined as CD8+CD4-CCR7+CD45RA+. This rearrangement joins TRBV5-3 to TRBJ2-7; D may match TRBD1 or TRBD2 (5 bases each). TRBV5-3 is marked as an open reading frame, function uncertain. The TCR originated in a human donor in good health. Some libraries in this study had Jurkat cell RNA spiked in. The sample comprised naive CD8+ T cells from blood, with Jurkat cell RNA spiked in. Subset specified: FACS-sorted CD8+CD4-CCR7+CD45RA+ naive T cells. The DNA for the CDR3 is TGTGCCAGCAGCCTGACGTCTGGTGGGGGTGGCGAGCAGTACTTC. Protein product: CASSLTSGGGGEQYF.